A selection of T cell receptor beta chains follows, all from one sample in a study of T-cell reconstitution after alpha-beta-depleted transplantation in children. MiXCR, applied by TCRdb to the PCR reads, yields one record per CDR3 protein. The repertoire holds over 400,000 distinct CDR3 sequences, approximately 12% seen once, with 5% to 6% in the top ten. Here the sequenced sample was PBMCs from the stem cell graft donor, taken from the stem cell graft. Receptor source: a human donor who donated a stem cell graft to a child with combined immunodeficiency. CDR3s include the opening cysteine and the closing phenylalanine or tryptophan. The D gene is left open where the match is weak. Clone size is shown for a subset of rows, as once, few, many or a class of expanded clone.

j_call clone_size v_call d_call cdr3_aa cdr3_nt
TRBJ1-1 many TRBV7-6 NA CASSMDMNTEAFF TGTGCCAGCAGCATGGACATGAACACTGAAGCTTTCTTT
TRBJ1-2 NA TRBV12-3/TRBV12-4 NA CASRPPGRRYYGYTF TGTGCCAGCAGACCACCCGGACGGCGATACTATGGCTACACCTTC
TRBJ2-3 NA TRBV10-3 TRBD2 CAISVTTSGGSDTQYF TGTGCCATCAGTGTGACGACTAGCGGGGGGTCAGATACGCAGTATTTT
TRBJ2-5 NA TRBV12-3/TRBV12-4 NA CASSPARGWETQYF TGTGCCAGCAGCCCTGCCCGGGGCTGGGAGACCCAGTACTTC
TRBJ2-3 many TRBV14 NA CASRLTTSGTDTQYF TGTGCCAGCAGACTGACTACCTCAGGCACAGATACGCAGTATTTT
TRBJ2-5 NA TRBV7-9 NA CALRGVGQETQYF TGTGCCCTGAGGGGGGTAGGGCAAGAGACCCAGTACTTC
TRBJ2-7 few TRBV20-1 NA CSARDPTDYSYEQYF TGCAGTGCTAGAGACCCGACAGATTACTCCTACGAGCAGTACTTC
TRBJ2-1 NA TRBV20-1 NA CSARDPAAGYNEQFF TGCAGTGCCAGGGACCCTGCGGCGGGATACAATGAGCAGTTCTTC
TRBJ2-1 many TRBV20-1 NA CSLYSGQEQFF TGCAGCCTATACTCGGGCCAGGAGCAGTTCTTC
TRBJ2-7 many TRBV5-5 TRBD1 CASSSTTGDNEQYF TGTGCCAGCAGCTCAACGACAGGGGATAACGAGCAGTACTTC
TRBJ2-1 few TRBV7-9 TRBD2 CASSSRPGTSAYNEQFF TGTGCCAGCAGCTCCCGCCCGGGGACTAGCGCATACAATGAGCAGTTCTTC
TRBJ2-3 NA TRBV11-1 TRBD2 CASSLEGRTSGITDTQYF TGTGCCAGCAGCTTAGAGGGACGGACTAGCGGCATCACAGATACGCAGTATTTT
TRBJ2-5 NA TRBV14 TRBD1 CASSQDGTAQWTQYF TGTGCCAGCAGCCAAGATGGGACAGCCCAATGGACCCAGTACTTC
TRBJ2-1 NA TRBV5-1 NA CASSLGQAVNEQFF TGCGCCAGCAGCTTGGGACAGGCCGTGAATGAGCAGTTCTTC
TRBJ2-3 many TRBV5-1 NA CASSLTGPPDTQYF TGCGCCAGCAGCTTGACAGGCCCTCCAGATACGCAGTATTTT
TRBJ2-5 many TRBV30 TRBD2 CAWEGLAETQYF TGTGCCTGGGAGGGACTAGCGGAGACCCAGTACTTC
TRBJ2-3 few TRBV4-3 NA CASSPDVGGTDTQYF TGCGCCAGCAGCCCAGATGTGGGGGGCACAGATACGCAGTATTTT
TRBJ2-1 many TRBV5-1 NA CASGGGYNNEQFF TGCGCCTCGGGGGGCGGATACAACAATGAGCAGTTCTTC
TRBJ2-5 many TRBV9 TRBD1 CASSVMMGQGETQYF TGTGCCAGCAGCGTGATGATGGGACAGGGGGAGACCCAGTACTTC
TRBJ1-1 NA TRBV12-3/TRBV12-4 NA CASSGSRNTEAFF TGTGCCAGCAGTGGTAGCAGGAACACTGAAGCTTTCTTT
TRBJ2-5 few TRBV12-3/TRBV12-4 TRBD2 CASSYSAGGRPGTQYF TGTGCCAGCAGTTACTCAGCGGGGGGCCGTCCTGGGACCCAGTACTTC
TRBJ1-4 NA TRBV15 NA CATSSPPGRGGEKLFF TGTGCCACCAGCAGTCCTCCGGGCAGGGGAGGTGAAAAACTGTTTTTT
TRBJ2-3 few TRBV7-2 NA CASSFGDGGTDTQYF TGTGCCAGCAGCTTTGGGGACGGGGGCACAGATACGCAGTATTTT
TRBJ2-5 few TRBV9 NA CASSVDGETQYF TGTGCCAGCAGCGTAGATGGGGAGACCCAGTACTTC
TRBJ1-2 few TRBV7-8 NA CASSLARGGPAFGYTF TGTGCCAGCAGCTTAGCAAGAGGGGGACCTGCTTTTGGCTACACCTTC
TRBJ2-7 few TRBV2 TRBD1 CASRGSGGTGMYEQYF TGTGCCAGCAGGGGATCAGGGGGGACAGGGATGTACGAGCAGTACTTC
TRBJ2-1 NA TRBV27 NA CASRLHPTSSATYNEQFF TGTGCCAGCAGGCTTCACCCCACCTCTAGCGCAACCTACAATGAGCAGTTCTTC
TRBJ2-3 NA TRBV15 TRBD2 CATSRDPLGREFPDTQYF TGTGCCACCAGCAGAGATCCCTTAGGGCGGGAGTTTCCAGATACGCAGTATTTT
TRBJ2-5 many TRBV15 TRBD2 CAIRLLIAGVETQYF TGTGCCATCCGACTGTTGATAGCGGGAGTGGAGACCCAGTACTTC
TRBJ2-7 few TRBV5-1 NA CASSPGHRAPTDEQYF TGCGCCAGCAGCCCCGGACACCGGGCCCCCACCGACGAGCAGTACTTC
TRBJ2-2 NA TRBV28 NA CATRVQPNTGELFF TGTGCCACCCGCGTACAGCCGAACACCGGGGAGCTGTTTTTT
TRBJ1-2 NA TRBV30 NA CAWSFLGVNYGYTF TGTGCCTGGAGTTTCCTGGGTGTCAACTATGGCTACACCTTC
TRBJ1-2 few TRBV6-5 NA CASSYSSGADAYGYTF TGTGCCAGCAGTTACTCGTCCGGCGCAGACGCCTATGGCTACACCTTC
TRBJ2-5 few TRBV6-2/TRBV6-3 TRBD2 CASSTAGEGPPEETQYF TGTGCCAGCAGTACCGCGGGGGAAGGACCCCCGGAAGAGACCCAGTACTTC
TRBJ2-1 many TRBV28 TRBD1 CASSSDRPLEYPGQGMDEQFF TGTGCCAGCAGTAGCGACCGACCCCTAGAATACCCGGGACAGGGGATGGATGAGCAGTTCTTC
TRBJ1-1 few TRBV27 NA CASRPRDAPKTEAFF TGTGCCAGCAGACCTCGGGACGCCCCGAAGACTGAAGCTTTCTTT
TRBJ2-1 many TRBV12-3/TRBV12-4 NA CASSFNTYNEQFF TGTGCCAGCAGTTTTAATACCTACAATGAGCAGTTCTTC
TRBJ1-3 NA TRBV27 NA CASSLSSKSTIYF TGTGCCAGCAGTTTGTCGTCGAAGAGTACCATATATTTT
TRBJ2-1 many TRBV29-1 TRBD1 CSVEGTGADNEQFF TGCAGCGTCGAGGGGACAGGGGCAGACAATGAGCAGTTCTTC
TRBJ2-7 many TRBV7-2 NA CASSLGVGLGSYEQYF TGTGCCAGCAGCTTAGGGGTCGGTCTGGGCTCCTACGAGCAGTACTTC
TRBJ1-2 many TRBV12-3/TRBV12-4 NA CASSRGYGYTF TGTGCCAGCAGCCGGGGGTATGGCTACACCTTC
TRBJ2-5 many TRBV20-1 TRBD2 CSAAGRLETQYF TGCAGTGCGGCCGGGAGGTTAGAGACCCAGTACTTC
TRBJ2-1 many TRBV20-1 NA CSASPGRNEQFF TGCAGTGCTAGCCCGGGGCGAAATGAGCAGTTCTTC
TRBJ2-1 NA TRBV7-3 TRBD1 CASSLDRGLGEQFF TGTGCCAGCAGCCTTGACAGGGGGCTCGGTGAGCAGTTCTTC
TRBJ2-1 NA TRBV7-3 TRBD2 CASSLILAGGNEQFF TGTGCCAGCAGCTTAATCCTAGCGGGAGGAAATGAGCAGTTCTTC
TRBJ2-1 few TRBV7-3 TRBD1 CASSSRTGVNEQFF TGTGCCAGCAGCTCACGGACAGGGGTCAATGAGCAGTTCTTC
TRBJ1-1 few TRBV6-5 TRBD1 CASSSDRGNTEAFF TGTGCCAGCAGCAGTGACAGGGGCAACACTGAAGCTTTCTTT
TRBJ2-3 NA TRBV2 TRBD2 CAIRTSGGDTQYF TGTGCCATCCGGACTAGCGGGGGAGATACGCAGTATTTT
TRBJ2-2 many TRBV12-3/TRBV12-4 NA CASSPDRHGELFF TGTGCCAGCAGCCCTGACAGACACGGGGAGCTGTTTTTT
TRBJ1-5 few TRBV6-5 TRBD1 CASATGTGQPQHF TGTGCCAGTGCGACAGGGACGGGTCAGCCCCAGCATTTT
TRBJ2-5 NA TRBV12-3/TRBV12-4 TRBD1 CASSPDATGGWETQYF TGTGCCAGCAGCCCAGACGCGACAGGGGGCTGGGAGACCCAGTACTTC